The rows below give T cell receptor beta chains drawn from one sample of a study of OX40 agonist ivuxolimab in advanced cancers. Sequencing used immunoSEQ multiplex PCR; TCRdb keeps in-frame clones, though not all of them. This table holds tens of thousands of clones, about 80% found once. Sequencing was performed on CD4+ or CD8+ T cells sorted from blood, taken in a trial of the OX40 agonist ivuxolimab. These receptors originate from an adult with an advanced solid tumor such as melanoma, head and neck, liver or kidney cancer. The CDR3 runs from the conserved cysteine through the conserved F or W. D genes are given only for firm matches. The size entry is marked missing in some rows and otherwise reads once, few, many or a size class.

cdr3_aa,cdr3_nt,d_call,clone_size,v_call,j_call,cdr3_length
CASRPLGTDTQYF,TGCGCCAGCAGACCATTAGGTACAGATACGCAGTATTTT,.,.,TRBV5-1,TRBJ2-3,13
CASSPRTGDSGNTIYF,TGCGCCAGCAGCCCCCGGACAGGAGACTCTGGAAACACCATATATTTT,TRBD1,.,TRBV5-1,TRBJ1-3,16
CASRGEGGFNYGYTF,TGTGCCAGCAGGGGAGAGGGGGGTTTCAACTATGGCTACACCTTC,.,.,TRBV5-6,TRBJ1-2,15
CASSPLGTGIDGYTF,TGTGCCAGCAGCCCCCTCGGGACAGGGATAGATGGCTACACCTTC,TRBD1,.,TRBV11-2,TRBJ1-2,15
CASTPSGARVYNEQFF,TGTGCCAGTACCCCTAGCGGAGCACGAGTCTACAATGAGCAGTTCTTC,TRBD2,.,TRBV19,TRBJ2-1,16
CSDPNADTSPNTIYF,TGCAGCGACCCCAACGCAGACACCTCGCCAAACACCATATATTTT,.,once,TRBV29-1,TRBJ1-3,15
CASSLELEDEQFF,TGCGCCAGCAGCTTGGAGTTAGAGGATGAGCAGTTCTTC,.,.,TRBV5-1,TRBJ2-1,13
CASSQAVDGSPLHF,TGCGCCAGCAGCCAAGCCGTGGATGGATCACCCCTCCACTTT,.,few,TRBV4-1,TRBJ1-6,14
CASSETTGLVYEQYF,TGTGCCAGCAGCGAAACGACAGGGTTGGTCTACGAGCAGTACTTC,TRBD1,few,TRBV6-4,TRBJ2-7,15
CAWREALKVGLNTEAFF,TGTGCCTGGAGGGAAGCTCTTAAGGTTGGCTTGAACACTGAAGCTTTCTTT,.,.,TRBV30,TRBJ1-1,17
CASSHRGMGYEQYF,TGTGCCAGCAGCCACAGGGGCATGGGGTACGAGCAGTACTTC,TRBD1,.,TRBV7-3,TRBJ2-7,14
CASSLTSGETDTQYF,TGTGCCAGCAGCTTAACTAGCGGAGAAACAGATACGCAGTATTTT,.,many,TRBV7-3,TRBJ2-3,15
CASSYPGTASYGYTF,TGTGCCAGCAGCTATCCCGGGACAGCTAGCTATGGCTACACCTTC,TRBD1,once,TRBV7-6,TRBJ1-2,15
CASSPEGGLANYGYTF,TGTGCCAGCAGCCCAGAGGGCGGGTTAGCTAACTATGGCTACACCTTC,.,.,TRBV11-2,TRBJ1-2,16
CASSQAAGEEYNEQFF,TGTGCCAGCAGCCAAGCAGCGGGAGAAGAGTACAATGAGCAGTTCTTC,TRBD2,.,TRBV4-2,TRBJ2-1,16
CASGYLDRSNTEAFF,TGTGCCAGCGGGTACTTAGACAGATCGAACACTGAAGCTTTCTTT,.,.,TRBV11-2,TRBJ1-1,15
CASESGTSRNYEQYF,TGCGCCAGCGAATCCGGGACCAGCAGAAACTACGAGCAGTACTTC,.,.,TRBV5-1,TRBJ2-7,15
CASSSGTSGVYNEQFF,TGTGCCAGCAGTTCGGGGACTAGCGGAGTTTACAATGAGCAGTTCTTC,TRBD2,.,TRBV27,TRBJ2-1,16
CASSLDLAGVPGANVLTF,TGTGCCAGCAGCTTAGACCTAGCGGGAGTTCCTGGGGCCAACGTCCTGACTTTC,TRBD2,.,TRBV7-9,TRBJ2-6,18
CASSQERGSSYEQYF,TGTGCCAGCAGCCAAGAGCGGGGGAGCTCCTACGAGCAGTACTTC,TRBD2,medium-sized,TRBV4-2,TRBJ2-7,15
CSVFKAGGTDTQYF,TGCAGCGTTTTTAAAGCGGGAGGCACAGATACGCAGTATTTT,TRBD2,.,TRBV29-1,TRBJ2-3,14
CASSPQYEQYF,TGTGCCAGCAGCCCCCAATACGAGCAGTACTTC,.,.,TRBV7-9,TRBJ2-7,11
CATSSLGGPAQHF,TGCGCCACCAGTTCCTTAGGGGGTCCGGCCCAGCATTTT,.,.,TRBV10-2,TRBJ1-5,13
CASSFKGQIPPQHF,TGTGCCAGCAGTTTTAAGGGACAGATACCGCCCCAGCATTTT,TRBD1,.,TRBV28,TRBJ1-5,14
CASSETWGTYEQYF,TGTGCCAGCAGTGAAACGTGGGGTACCTACGAGCAGTACTTC,.,.,TRBV6-1,TRBJ2-7,14
CASSGSYEQFF,TGTGCCAGTAGCGGGAGCTATGAGCAGTTCTTC,TRBD2,.,TRBV27,TRBJ2-1,11